The 5 T cell receptor beta chains below all came from one sample that was sequenced in a study of CXCR3-negative and CXCR3-positive naive CD8 T cells. General study results and limits: More hydrophobic TRB CDR3s occurred in CXCR3-positive than in CXCR3-negative naive cells.

Researchers prepared the TRB cDNA libraries using 5' RACE with UMI labels. TCRdb re-analyzed the 5' RACE reads; it lists each CDR3 protein once, without DNA. Its table records about 98,000 distinct CDR3 sequences. The antigens for these receptors are not known. Sequenced sample: naive CXCR3+ CD8+ T cells from blood. Subset given: CD45RO-CCR7+CD27+CD95- naive CD8+ T cells expressing CXCR3 (TNR3+). The receptors derive from a human donor in good health. Some clones in this sample may be carry-over from other donors' samples.

The chain joins TRBV28 to TRBJ1-1; TCRdb outputs TRBD1, but without DNA this stays unchecked. The CDR3 is 14 residues long. Germline-derived CDR1 and CDR2 are MDHEN and SYDVKM. The chain's CDR3 is CASSFTRGNTEAFF. Looking up the rest from reference TRBV28 and TRBJ1-1 gives the full variable domain: DVKVTQSSRYLVKRTGEKVFLECVQDMDHENMFWYRQDPGLGLRLIYFSYDVKMKEKGDIPEGYSVSREKKERFSLILESASTNQTSMYLCASSFTRGNTEAFFGQGTRLTVV.

The chain has TRBV29-1 and TRBJ1-1. Germline V CDR1 and CDR2: SQVTM, ANQGSEA. The CDR3 spans 12 residues. The CDR3 is CSVEENGPEAFF.

CDR3: CASSYGRDYYEQYF. The V and J genes are TRBV7-2 and TRBJ2-7; no DNA is available, so the TRBD2 call from TCRdb remains unchecked. The CDR3 contains 14 residues. Germline lookup yields CDR1 SGHTA and CDR2 FQGNSA.

The V gene is TRBV28, the J gene TRBJ2-1; TCRdb names TRBD2, which stays unverified in the absence of DNA. Germline values: CDR1 MDHEN, CDR2 SYDVKM. CDR3 size: 15 residues. CDR3 protein: CASSILSGWYNEQFF.

V is TRBV7-6 and J is TRBJ2-5. The germline V gene has CDR1 SGHVS and CDR2 FNYEAQ. The CDR3 totals 14 residues. The CDR3 reads CASSYPSAGETQYF.